These 15 T cell receptor beta chains were sequenced from one sample in a study of cytomegalovirus exposure and HLA in healthy donors. The PCR had 60 Vbeta and 13 Jbeta primers. TCRdb keeps only in-frame clones here, not all; method: immunoSEQ multiplex PCR. Here the sample spans some 130,000 clones, about 81% being singletons. Sequencing input: PBMCs. These TCRs come from a woman aged 35 to 49 in good health and CMV-seropositive.

The chain uses TRBV27 and TRBJ2-3; D might be TRBD1 (6 bases). Trimming removed 3 bases at V and 6 bases at J, with 16 bases between. The CDR3 length is 15 residues. The germline V gene encodes CDR1 MNHEY and CDR2 SMNVEV (reference sequence). DNA of the CDR3: TGTGCCAGCAGTTTTTTTTCCAGGGGAGAGGATACGCAGTATTTT. Protein: CASSFFSRGEDTQYF.

V is TRBV4-1 and J is TRBJ2-7; the D is unclear. This CDR3 comprises 13 residues. The V gene lost 2 bases and the J gene lost 4 bases, with 9 bases spanning the gap. Germline V CDR1 and CDR2: MGHRA, YSYEKL. The CDR3 region has the DNA TGCGCCAGCAGCCAACGCCAGTTATACGAGCAGTACTTC. Translating gives CASSQRQLYEQYF.

This chain links TRBV9 with TRBJ2-1, with TRBD2 identical over 13 bases. V gave up 4 bases and J gave up 10 bases; unmatched junction bases: 5. The CDR3 has 14 residues. Per the germline V gene, CDR1 is SGDLS and CDR2 is YYNGEE. The CDR3 here is CASSPGLAGREQFF. The CDR3 DNA reads as TGTGCCAGCAGCCCGGGACTAGCGGGGCGCGAGCAGTTCTTC.

This chain connects TRBV27 to TRBJ2-5, with D maybe TRBD2 (6 bases). V shed 5 bases and J shed 3 bases, with 22 bases lying between them. Per the germline V gene, CDR1 is MNHEY and CDR2 is SMNVEV (reference sequence). The CDR3 consists of 17 residues. The CDR3 nucleotides are TGTGCCAGCAGTCCCTCGGGACTTTCGGCGGGCGAAGAGACCCAGTACTTC. Residues: CASSPSGLSAGEETQYF.

V and J are TRBV27 and TRBJ1-2, with 7 bases matching TRBD1. The CDR3 has 13 residues. V was pared by 5 bases and J by 4 bases, with 4 bases of the junction left unmatched. CDR1 is MNHEY and CDR2 is SMNVEV in the germline V gene (reference sequence). The DNA for the CDR3 is TGTGCCAGCAGTCCACGGACAGGCTATGGCTACACCTTC. This sequence encodes CASSPRTGYGYTF.

This chain connects TRBV6-5 to TRBJ1-2; 7 nucleotides line up with TRBD1. Trimming at V came to 0 bases and at J to 7 bases, leaving 5 bases not matched to a gene. Germline loops: CDR1 MNHEY, CDR2 SVGAGI. The CDR3 covers 14 residues. The CDR3 nucleotides are TGTGCCAGCAGTTACTCAGAGGGGACAGTTGGCTACACCTTC. This sequence encodes CASSYSEGTVGYTF.

The chain recombines TRBV4-1 with TRBJ2-3; D unresolved. Germline V gives CDR1 MGHRA, CDR2 YSYEKL. Trimming took 0 bases from V and 2 from J, leaving 15 bases between them. This CDR3 spans 17 amino acids. In DNA form, the CDR3 reads TGCGCCAGCAGCCAAGAGGGTCTAACTACTTACACAGATACGCAGTATTTT. This encodes CASSQEGLTTYTDTQYF.

The V gene is TRBV7-3, the J gene TRBJ2-2, with TRBD2 identical over 9 bases. The junction had 0 bases not matched to a gene; V was cut back by 0 bases and J by 1 base. The CDR3 covers 16 residues. The germline V gene encodes CDR1 SGHTA and CDR2 FQGTGA. The DNA for the CDR3 is TGTGCCAGCAGCTTAACTAGCGGGGGGAACACCGGGGAGCTGTTTTTT. Translating it yields CASSLTSGGNTGELFF.

The chain recombines TRBV4-1 with TRBJ2-2; the match to TRBD2 covers 14 bases. J lost 5 bases, V lost 0 bases, and 11 bases had no gene match. The CDR3 runs to 20 residues. Germline V gene data show CDR1 as MGHRA and CDR2 as YSYEKL. The CDR3 DNA follows: TGCGCCAGCAGCCAAGATGGACTAGCGGGAGGTGTATGGGGAACCGGGGAGCTGTTTTTT. Translation: CASSQDGLAGGVWGTGELFF.

J is TRBJ2-7 and V is TRBV5-6, with a weak D call TRBD2 (6 bases). Trimming cost V 4 bases and J 0 bases, with 14 bases left between them. Germline CDR1 SGHDT, CDR2 YYEEEE. The CDR3 runs 15 residues. The CDR3 loop reads CASSPGLSNSYEQYF. The DNA of the CDR3 is TGTGCCAGCAGCCCGGGACTCTCGAACTCCTACGAGCAGTACTTC.

This clone is a singleton in its sample. The gene calls are TRBV19 and TRBJ2-7; 11 nucleotides match TRBD2. Germline V gene sequence: CDR1 LNHDA, CDR2 SQIVND (reference sequence). CDR3 length: 14 amino acids. The V segment lost 6 bases and the J segment 6 bases; nucleotides outside the gene matches: 7. CDR3 coding DNA: TGTGCCAGTAGGCCACTAGCGGGAGTGGGCGAGCAGTACTTC. Amino acid sequence: CASRPLAGVGEQYF.

This chain links TRBV28 with TRBJ2-7; 8 nucleotides line up with TRBD1. The J segment lost 0 bases and the V segment lost 7 bases, leaving 14 bases of the junction unmatched. The germline V gene has CDR1 MDHEN and CDR2 SYDVKM. The CDR3 has 17 residues. CDR3 amino acids: CASTRTGFILSSYEQYF. CDR3 nucleotides: TGTGCCAGCACCAGGACAGGGTTTATTCTAAGCTCCTACGAGCAGTACTTC.

This chain uses TRBV5-1 with TRBJ1-2, with 7 bases aligning to TRBD1. CDR3 length: 15 residues. Germline loops: CDR1 SGHRS, CDR2 YFSETQ. V was pared by 4 bases and J by 2 bases, with 8 bases of the junction left unmatched. Here the CDR3 DNA reads TGCGCCAGCAGCCCTATCGAACAGGGGAACTATGGCTACACCTTC. It codes for CASSPIEQGNYGYTF. Full variable domain (missing parts from reference TRBV5-1 and TRBJ1-2): KAGVTQTPRYLIKTRGQQVTLSCSPISGHRSVSWYQQTPGQGLQFLFEYFSETQRNKGNFPGRFSGRQFSNSRSEMNVSTLELGDSALYLCASSPIEQGNYGYTFGSGTRLTVV.

V usage is TRBV10-3 and J usage is TRBJ2-6; 7 bases line up with TRBD2. V lost 4 bases, J lost 1 base, and 7 bases stayed unmatched. Germline V gives CDR1 ENHRY, CDR2 SYGVKD. The CDR3 consists of 17 residues. CDR3 coding DNA: TGTGCCATCAGTGGCACCCTCGGGGGGTCTGGGGCCAACGTCCTGACTTTC. It encodes CAISGTLGGSGANVLTF.

The chain joins TRBV11-2 to TRBJ1-1; D remains ambiguous. CDR3 length equals 12 residues. The V gene lost 5 bases and the J gene lost 0 bases, with 4 bases spanning the gap. Per the germline V gene, CDR1 is SGHAT and CDR2 is FQNNGV. The CDR3 reads CASSLMNTEAFF. CDR3 DNA: TGTGCCAGCAGCCTTATGAACACTGAAGCTTTCTTT.